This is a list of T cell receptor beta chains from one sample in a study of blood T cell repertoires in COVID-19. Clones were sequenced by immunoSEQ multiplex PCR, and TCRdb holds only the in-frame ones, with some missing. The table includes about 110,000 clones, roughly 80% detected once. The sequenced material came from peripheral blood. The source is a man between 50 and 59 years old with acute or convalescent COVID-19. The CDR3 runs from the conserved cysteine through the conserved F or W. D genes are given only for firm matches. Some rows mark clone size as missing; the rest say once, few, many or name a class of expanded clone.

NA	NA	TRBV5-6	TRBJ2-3	CASSSRSRVGTDTQYF	TGTGCCAGCAGCTCCAGAAGCAGGGTGGGCACAGATACGCAGTATTTT
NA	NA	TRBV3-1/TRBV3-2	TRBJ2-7	CASSQVGALGNEQYF	TGTGCCAGCAGCCAAGTCGGCGCACTCGGGAACGAGCAGTACTTC
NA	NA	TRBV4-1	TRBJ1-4	CASSQDRSGTSNEKLFF	TGCGCCAGCAGCCAAGATCGGTCCGGGACATCAAATGAAAAACTGTTTTTT
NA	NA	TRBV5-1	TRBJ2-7	CASSLDNRPYEQYF	TGCGCCAGCAGCTTGGATAACAGACCCTACGAGCAGTACTTC
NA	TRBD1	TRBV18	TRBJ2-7	CASSDRGTYEQYF	TGTGCCAGCTCAGACAGGGGGACCTACGAGCAGTACTTC
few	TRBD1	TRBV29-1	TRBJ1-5	CSVRGQGNQPQHF	TGCAGCGTCAGGGGGCAGGGCAATCAGCCCCAGCATTTT
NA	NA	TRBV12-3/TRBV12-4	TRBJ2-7	CASSGNRESEQYF	TGTGCCAGCAGTGGAAACAGGGAAAGCGAGCAGTACTTC
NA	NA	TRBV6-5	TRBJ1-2	CASSYSVRNYGYTF	TGTGCCAGCAGTTACTCGGTCAGGAATTATGGCTACACCTTC
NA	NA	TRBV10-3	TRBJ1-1	CAITAGTVNTEAFF	TGTGCCATCACGGCGGGGACGGTGAACACTGAAGCTTTCTTT
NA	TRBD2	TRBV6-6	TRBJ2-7	CASRSGTSGVQYEQYF	TGTGCCAGCAGATCCGGGACTAGCGGGGTACAGTACGAGCAGTACTTC
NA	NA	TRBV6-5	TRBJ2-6	CASRGPGANVLTF	TGTGCCAGCAGGGGCCCTGGGGCCAACGTCCTGACTTTC
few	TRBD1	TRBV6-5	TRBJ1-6	CASSRTGVSPLHF	TGTGCCAGCAGTCGGACAGGGGTTTCACCCCTCCACTTT
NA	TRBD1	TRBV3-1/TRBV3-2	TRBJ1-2	CASSQRQGEDGYTF	TGTGCCAGCAGCCAAAGACAGGGGGAGGATGGCTACACCTTC
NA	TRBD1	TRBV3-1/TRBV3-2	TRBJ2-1	CASNDRTGVHEQFF	TGTGCCAGCAACGATCGGACAGGGGTGCATGAGCAGTTCTTC
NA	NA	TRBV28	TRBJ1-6	CAQGGSYNSPLHF	TGTGCCCAGGGAGGATCCTATAATTCACCCCTCCACTTT
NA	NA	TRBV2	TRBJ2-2	CASSEFRGNTGELFF	TGTGCCAGCAGTGAATTCAGGGGGAACACCGGGGAGCTGTTTTTT
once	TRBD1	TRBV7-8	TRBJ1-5	CASSVQGNQPQHF	TGTGCCAGCAGCGTACAGGGGAATCAGCCCCAGCATTTT
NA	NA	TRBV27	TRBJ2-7	CASSLFSTYEQYF	TGTGCCAGCAGTTTATTCTCTACCTACGAGCAGTACTTC
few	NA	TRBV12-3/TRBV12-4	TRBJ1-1	CASRRSNTEAFF	TGTGCCAGCAGGAGGAGCAACACTGAAGCTTTCTTT
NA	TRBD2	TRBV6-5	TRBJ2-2	CASRRGGPGELFF	TGTGCCAGCAGGCGGGGGGGACCCGGGGAGCTGTTTTTT
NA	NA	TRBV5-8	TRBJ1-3	CASSLRRSGNTIYF	TGTGCCAGCAGCTTGCGCAGGTCTGGAAACACCATATATTTT
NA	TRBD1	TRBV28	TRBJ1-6	CASNTLGQGADQSPLHF	TGTGCCAGCAACACTTTAGGGCAGGGGGCCGACCAATCACCCCTCCACTTT
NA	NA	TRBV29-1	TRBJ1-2	CSVEDAGGSGYTF	TGCAGCGTTGAAGATGCGGGGGGCTCTGGCTACACCTTC
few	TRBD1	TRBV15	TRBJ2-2	CATSRGDRDTGELFF	TGTGCCACCAGCCGTGGGGACAGGGACACCGGGGAGCTGTTTTTT
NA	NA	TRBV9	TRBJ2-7	CASSVSTERVYEQYF	TGTGCCAGCAGCGTATCCACCGAGCGGGTCTACGAGCAGTACTTC
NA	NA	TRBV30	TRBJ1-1	CAWGRGPTEAFF	TGTGCCTGGGGCCGAGGCCCCACTGAAGCTTTCTTT
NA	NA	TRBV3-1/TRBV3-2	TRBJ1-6	CASSQNRNNSPLHF	TGTGCCAGCAGCCAAAACAGGAATAATTCACCCCTCCACTTT
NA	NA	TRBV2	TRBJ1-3	CASSPHGGNTIYF	TGTGCCAGCAGTCCTCACGGTGGAAACACCATATATTTT
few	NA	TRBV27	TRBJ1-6	CASSLGNSPLHF	TGTGCCAGCAGCCTAGGTAATTCACCCCTCCACTTT
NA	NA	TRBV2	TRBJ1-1	CASSGDRDTEAFF	TGTGCCAGCAGTGGAGACCGGGACACTGAAGCTTTCTTT
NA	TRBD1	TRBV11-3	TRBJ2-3	CASSFSTGGFTDTQYF	TGTGCCAGCAGCTTTTCGACAGGGGGCTTCACAGATACGCAGTATTTT
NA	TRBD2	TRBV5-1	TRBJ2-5	CASSSGLSSEETQYF	TGCGCCAGCAGCTCGGGACTATCATCGGAAGAGACCCAGTACTTC
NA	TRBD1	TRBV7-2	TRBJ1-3	CASSLNRGRGNTIYF	TGTGCCAGCAGCCTAAACAGGGGGCGTGGAAACACCATATATTTT
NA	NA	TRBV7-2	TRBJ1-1	CASSSQQGTEAFF	TGTGCCAGCAGCTCCCAACAGGGCACTGAAGCTTTCTTT
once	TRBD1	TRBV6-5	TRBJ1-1	CASSSSGGRNTEAFF	TGTGCCAGCAGTTCATCAGGGGGCCGGAACACTGAAGCTTTCTTT
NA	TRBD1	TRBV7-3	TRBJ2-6	CASSYDRVGANVLTF	TGTGCCAGCAGCTATGACAGGGTTGGGGCCAACGTCCTGACTTTC
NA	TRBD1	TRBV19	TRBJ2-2	CASSRGTGRTGELFF	TGTGCCAGTAGTAGAGGGACAGGGCGGACCGGGGAGCTGTTTTTT
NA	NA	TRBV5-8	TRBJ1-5	CASSLTLISPEEPQHF	TGTGCCAGCAGCTTGACCCTGATATCACCGGAGGAGCCCCAGCATTTT
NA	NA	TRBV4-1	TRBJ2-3	CASSQGAVADTQYF	TGCGCCAGCAGCCAGGGGGCTGTGGCAGATACGCAGTATTTT
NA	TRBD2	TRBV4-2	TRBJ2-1	CASSVKGGLAGGNEQFF	TGTGCCAGCAGCGTTAAGGGTGGGCTAGCGGGGGGAAATGAGCAGTTCTTC
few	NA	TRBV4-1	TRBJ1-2	CASSQERLGGSGYTF	TGCGCCAGCAGCCAAGAACGCCTTGGGGGGAGTGGCTACACCTTC
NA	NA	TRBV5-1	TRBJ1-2	CASRSGGDYGYTF	TGCGCCAGCAGGTCTGGTGGAGACTATGGCTACACCTTC